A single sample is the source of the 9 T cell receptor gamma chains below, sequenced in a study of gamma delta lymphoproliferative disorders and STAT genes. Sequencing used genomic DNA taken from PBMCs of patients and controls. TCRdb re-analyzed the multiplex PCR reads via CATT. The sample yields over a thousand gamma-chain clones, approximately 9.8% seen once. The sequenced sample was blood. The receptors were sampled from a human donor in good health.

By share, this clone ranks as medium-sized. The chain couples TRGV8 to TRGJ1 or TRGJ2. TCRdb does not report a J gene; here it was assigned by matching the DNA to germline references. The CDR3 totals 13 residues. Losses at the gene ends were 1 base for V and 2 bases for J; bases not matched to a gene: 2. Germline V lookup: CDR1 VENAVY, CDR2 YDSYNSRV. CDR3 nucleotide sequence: TGTGCCACCTGGGATAGAGATTATTATAAGAAACTCTTT. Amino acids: CATWDRDYYKKLF.

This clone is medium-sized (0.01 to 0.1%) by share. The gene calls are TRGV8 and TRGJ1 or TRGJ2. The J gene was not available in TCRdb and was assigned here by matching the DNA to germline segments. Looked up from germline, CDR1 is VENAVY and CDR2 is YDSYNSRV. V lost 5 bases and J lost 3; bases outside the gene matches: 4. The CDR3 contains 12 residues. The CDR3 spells CATWARYYKKLF. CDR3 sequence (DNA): TGTGCCACCTGGGCTCGTTATTATAAGAAACTCTTT.

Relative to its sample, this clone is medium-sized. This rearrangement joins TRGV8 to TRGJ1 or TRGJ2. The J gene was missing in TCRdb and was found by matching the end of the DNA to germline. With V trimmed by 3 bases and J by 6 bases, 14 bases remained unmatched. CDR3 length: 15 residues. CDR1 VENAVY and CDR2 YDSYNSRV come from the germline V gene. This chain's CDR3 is CATWDLPRIFYKKLF. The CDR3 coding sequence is TGTGCCACCTGGGATCTCCCGAGAATTTTTTATAAGAAACTCTTT.

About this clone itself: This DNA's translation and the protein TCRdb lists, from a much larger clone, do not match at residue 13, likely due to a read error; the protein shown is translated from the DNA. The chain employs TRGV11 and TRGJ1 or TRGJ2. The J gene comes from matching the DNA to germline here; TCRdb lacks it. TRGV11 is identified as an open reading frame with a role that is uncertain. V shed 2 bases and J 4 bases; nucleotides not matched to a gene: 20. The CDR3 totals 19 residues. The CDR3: CACWIRPGSWGLKYYKKLF. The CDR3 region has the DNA TGTGCCTGCTGGATTAGGCCGGGGAGTTGGGGACTGAAATATTATAAGAAACTCTTT.

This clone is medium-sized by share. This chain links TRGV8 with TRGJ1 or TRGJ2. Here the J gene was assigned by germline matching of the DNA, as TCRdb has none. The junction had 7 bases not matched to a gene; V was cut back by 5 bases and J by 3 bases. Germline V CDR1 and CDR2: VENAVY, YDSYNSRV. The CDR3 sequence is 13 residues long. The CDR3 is CATWVHPYYKKLF. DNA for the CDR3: TGTGCCACCTGGGTCCACCCTTATTATAAGAAACTCTTT.

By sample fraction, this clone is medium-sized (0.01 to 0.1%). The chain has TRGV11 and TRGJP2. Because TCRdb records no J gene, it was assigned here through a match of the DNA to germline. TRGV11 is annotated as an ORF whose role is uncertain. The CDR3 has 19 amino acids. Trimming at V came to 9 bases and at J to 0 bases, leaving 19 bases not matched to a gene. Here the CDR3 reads CACWSLGGLGDSSDWIKTF. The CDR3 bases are TGTGCCTGCTGGTCTTTAGGGGGGTTGGGGGATAGTAGTGATTGGATCAAGACGTTT.

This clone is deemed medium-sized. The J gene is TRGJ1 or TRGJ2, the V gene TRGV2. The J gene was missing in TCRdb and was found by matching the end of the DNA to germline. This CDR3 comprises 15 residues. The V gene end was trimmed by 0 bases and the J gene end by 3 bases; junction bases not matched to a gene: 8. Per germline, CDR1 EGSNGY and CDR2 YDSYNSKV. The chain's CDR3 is CATWDGLKSYYKKLF. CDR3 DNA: TGTGCCACCTGGGACGGGCTTAAGAGTTATTATAAGAAACTCTTT.

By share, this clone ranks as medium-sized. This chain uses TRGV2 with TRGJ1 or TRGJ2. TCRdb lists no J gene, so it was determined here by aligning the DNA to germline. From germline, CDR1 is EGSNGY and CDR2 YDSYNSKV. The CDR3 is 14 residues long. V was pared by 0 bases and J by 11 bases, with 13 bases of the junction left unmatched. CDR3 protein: CATWDGQFWEEKLF. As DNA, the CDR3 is TGTGCCACCTGGGACGGGCAGTTTTGGGAAGAGAAACTCTTT.

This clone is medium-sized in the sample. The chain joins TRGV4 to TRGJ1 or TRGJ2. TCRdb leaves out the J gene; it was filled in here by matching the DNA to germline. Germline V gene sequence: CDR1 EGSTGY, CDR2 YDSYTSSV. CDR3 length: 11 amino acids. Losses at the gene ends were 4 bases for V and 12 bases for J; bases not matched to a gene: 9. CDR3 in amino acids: CATWDGLMKLF. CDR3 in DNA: TGTGCCACCTGGGACGGGTTAATGAAACTCTTT.